The 17 T cell receptor beta chains reported below all come from one sample, sequenced in a study of cytomegalovirus exposure and HLA in healthy donors (dated by TCRdb to about 2017). The protocol used for the library was the immunoSEQ multiplex PCR assay. As stored in TCRdb, this immuneACCESS dataset retains in-frame rearrangements with V and J assigned. A fraction of the clones does not appear; measured against another copy, unresolved V genes explain less than half of the discrepancy, and the remainder lacks a known reason. This sample is represented by 150,000 or so clones; 90% of them were singletons. 6.2% of the sample lies in the top ten. The sequenced sample consisted of PBMCs. The receptors originated from a woman in her twenties or thirties in good health and CMV-seropositive.

V and J are TRBV19 and TRBJ2-1, with 10 bases that match TRBD1. CDR1 LNHDA and CDR2 SQIVND come from the germline V gene (reference sequence). The CDR3 extends over 17 amino acids. J gave up 9 bases and V 9 bases, and 20 bases lay outside the gene matches. Written as DNA, the CDR3 is TGTGCCAGGTTTAACCCTGGCCGGGACAGGGGTCGAGGTGAGCAGTTCTTC. Amino acids: CARFNPGRDRGRGEQFF. Using reference TRBV19 and TRBJ2-1 for the parts outside the CDR3, the full variable domain is DGGITQSPKYLFRKEGQNVTLSCEQNLNHDAMYWYRQDPGQGLRLIYYSQIVNDFQKGDIAEGYSVSREKKESFPLTVTSAQKNPTAFYLCARFNPGRDRGRGEQFFGPGTRLTVL.

The chain recombines TRBV7-2 with TRBJ2-1, with 10 bases lining up with TRBD2. With 2 bases clipped from V and 3 bases from J, the junction kept 7 bases outside the gene matches. The CDR3 sequence is 17 residues long. Germline CDR1 and CDR2: SGHTA and FQGNSA. The CDR3 DNA sequence: TGTGCCAGCAGCTTATCGCTAGCGGGAGAAGTCTACAATGAGCAGTTCTTC. It encodes CASSLSLAGEVYNEQFF.

This clone has just a few counts. The gene calls are TRBV2 and TRBJ2-3; perhaps TRBD1 as D (5 bases). Per germline, CDR1 SNHLY and CDR2 FYNNEI. The V gene lost 6 bases and the J gene lost 3 bases, with 7 bases spanning the gap. This CDR3 has 12 amino acids. CDR3 sequence: CASRRQTDTQYF. The CDR3 DNA sequence: TGTGCCAGCAGGCGACAGACAGATACGCAGTATTTT.

The V and J genes are TRBV30 and TRBJ2-7; the D gene is possibly TRBD2 (5 bases). V was shortened by 3 bases and J by 2 bases, with 8 bases between the two germline ends. The length of the CDR3 is 12 residues. Per the germline V gene, CDR1 is GTSNPN and CDR2 is SVGIG (reference sequence). CDR3 protein: CAWRRVPYEQYF. The CDR3 region has the DNA TGTGCCTGGAGGAGGGTCCCCTACGAGCAGTACTTC.

The CDR3 here is CASSPQGQLNTEAFF. DNA for the CDR3: TGTGCCAGCAGTCCCCAGGGACAGCTGAACACTGAAGCTTTCTTT. V is TRBV6-1 and J is TRBJ1-1, with 7 bases lining up with TRBD1. CDR1 and CDR2 from the germline V gene are MNHNS and SASEGT. The CDR3 sequence is 15 residues long. V trimming: 5 bases; J trimming: 0 bases; junction bases outside the gene matches: 6.

This clone was seen only a few times. The chain links TRBV5-1 to TRBJ2-7; 8 bases align to TRBD1. With 4 bases clipped from V and 6 bases from J, the junction kept 12 bases outside the gene matches. This CDR3 region has 15 residues. CDR1 is SGHRS and CDR2 is YFSETQ in the germline V gene. This chain's CDR3 is CASSHGQGGLGEQYF. The CDR3 DNA reads as TGCGCCAGCAGCCATGGACAGGGCGGTTTGGGCGAGCAGTACTTC.

The V gene is TRBV5-1, the J gene TRBJ2-7; D ambiguous. This CDR3 contains 11 residues. Trimming took 2 bases from V and 5 from J, leaving 5 bases between them. The germline V gene has CDR1 SGHRS and CDR2 YFSETQ. CDR3 nucleotides: TGCGCCAGCAGCTTCGCGAACGAGCAGTACTTC. Its protein is CASSFANEQYF.

The chain has TRBV9 and TRBJ1-1, with a possible D match to TRBD1 (5 bases). The CDR3 has 13 amino acids. The V gene lost 1 base and the J gene lost 11 bases, with 15 bases spanning the gap. Germline values: CDR1 SGDLS, CDR2 YYNGEE. CDR3 protein: CASSVSREGKAFF. The CDR3 DNA reads as TGTGCCAGCAGCGTAAGCAGGGAGGGGAAGGCTTTCTTT.

This rearrangement joins TRBV11-2 to TRBJ1-5; 8 positions match TRBD1. The CDR3 spans 18 residues. Per germline, CDR1 SGHAT and CDR2 FQNNGV. V shed 4 bases and J 5 bases; nucleotides not matched to a gene: 16. CDR3 DNA: TGTGCCAGCAGCTCAAAGATCGGGACAGGAGGGTTTCATCAGCCCCAGCATTTT. Protein: CASSSKIGTGGFHQPQHF.

The chain has TRBV29-1 and TRBJ2-5, with D perhaps TRBD2 (6 bases). V lost 7 bases, J lost 2 bases, and 11 bases lay in between. Per the germline V gene, CDR1 is SQVTM and CDR2 is ANQGSEA. CDR3 length: 12 amino acids. CDR3 protein: CSGGGRQETQYF. DNA for the CDR3: TGCAGCGGGGGAGGACGACAAGAGACCCAGTACTTC.

For the CDR3, the DNA is TGCGCCAGCAGTGACAGGGCCCTCTCCTATAATTCACCCCTCCACTTT. It encodes CASSDRALSYNSPLHF. This chain connects TRBV10-1 to TRBJ1-6; the D gene is possibly TRBD1 (5 bases). Looked up from germline, CDR1 is WNHNN and CDR2 is SYGVQD (reference sequence). V was cut by 3 bases and J by 0 bases, with 9 bases left in between. This CDR3 is built from 16 residues.

The rearrangement uses TRBV28 and TRBJ2-1; D might be TRBD1 (7 bases). V was cut by 6 bases and J by 5 bases, with 17 bases left in between. Germline CDR1 is MDHEN and CDR2 is SYDVKM. This CDR3 region has 15 residues. This CDR3 reads CASSPQGGADNEQFF. DNA of the CDR3: TGTGCCAGCAGCCCCCAGGGGGGAGCGGACAATGAGCAGTTCTTC.

The chain has TRBV18 and TRBJ1-4; a weak D match, TRBD1 (6 bases). Trimming shortened V by 5 bases and J by 6 bases, and 13 bases separated the two germline ends. Germline V gene lookup returns CDR1 KGHSH and CDR2 LQKENI. This CDR3 is 14 amino acids long. The chain's CDR3 is CASSKGNRDEKLFF. The CDR3, as DNA: TGTGCCAGCTCAAAAGGGAACAGGGATGAAAAACTGTTTTTT.

V gene TRBV6-6 combines with J gene TRBJ2-7, with TRBD2 identical over 7 bases. After removal of 7 bases from V and 5 bases from J, the junction contained 11 bases not matched to a gene. Looked up from germline, CDR1 is MNHNY and CDR2 is SVGAGI (reference sequence). The CDR3 sequence is 14 residues long. The CDR3 spells CASNLLGGVNEQYF. CDR3 in DNA: TGTGCCAGCAACCTCCTGGGAGGGGTCAACGAGCAGTACTTC.

The sample holds many counts of this clone. Other DNA sequences from this sample encode an identical CDR3 as well. V usage is TRBV2 and J usage is TRBJ2-1, with TRBD2 as a possible D gene (5 bases). Between the trimmed V and J ends, which lost 6 bases and 5 bases, there was a span of 11 bases. Germline loops: CDR1 SNHLY, CDR2 FYNNEI. The CDR3 extends over 13 amino acids. The CDR3 loop is CASSPGKNNEQFF. Here the CDR3 DNA reads TGTGCCAGCAGCCCGGGAAAGAACAATGAGCAGTTCTTC. Drawing the rest from reference TRBV2 and TRBJ2-1, the complete variable domain is EPEVTQTPSHQVTQMGQEVILRCVPISNHLYFYWYRQILGQKVEFLVSFYNNEISEKSEIFDDQFSVERPDGSNFTLKIRSTKLEDSAMYFCASSPGKNNEQFFGPGTRLTVL.

The gene calls are TRBV4-2 and TRBJ2-1, with TRBD2 matching over 12 bases. The CDR3 is 16 residues long. Germline values: CDR1 LGHNA, CDR2 YNFKEQ. Germline trimming cut 4 bases from V and 5 bases from J; bases unmatched to any gene: 6. CDR3 loop: CASSPSSGGVNNEQFF. For the CDR3, the DNA is TGTGCCAGCAGCCCATCTAGCGGGGGGGTAAACAATGAGCAGTTCTTC.

The chain uses TRBV13 and TRBJ2-7; 7 bases align to TRBD1. The CDR3 contains 16 residues. From germline, CDR1 is PRHDT and CDR2 FYEKMQ (reference sequence). Unmatched junction bases numbered 13, after V lost 4 bases and J lost 4 bases. CDR3 sequence: CASSSRGIGGRYEQYF. For the CDR3, the DNA is TGTGCCAGCAGCTCCCGTGGGATAGGGGGCCGATACGAGCAGTACTTC.